The 15 T cell receptor beta chains below come from one sample, sequenced in a study of blood T cell repertoires in COVID-19 (dated by TCRdb to the early 2020s). The receptor library was made with the immunoSEQ multiplex PCR assay. As stored in TCRdb, this immuneACCESS dataset retains in-frame rearrangements with V and J assigned. A fraction of the clones does not appear; measured against another copy, unresolved V genes explain less than half of the discrepancy, and the remainder lacks a known reason. For this sample there are roughly 150,000 clones; around four fifths appear just once. About a tenth of the sample lies in the top ten. The sequencing input was peripheral blood. The receptor set was obtained from a human donor in a cohort sampled during active COVID-19.

In its sample, this clone was seen once. V is TRBV7-2 and J is TRBJ2-3; TRBD2 matches 12 bases. V gave up 4 bases and J gave up 8 bases; unmatched junction bases: 4. CDR3 length equals 14 residues. In germline, CDR1 is SGHTA, CDR2 FQGNSA. CDR3 nucleotides: TGTGCCAGCAGCTCGACTAGCGGGAGCGGTACGCAGTATTTT. As protein: CASSSTSGSGTQYF.

This chain connects TRBV19 to TRBJ1-3; D not resolved. The germline V gene has CDR1 LNHDA and CDR2 SQIVND (reference sequence). Trimming cost V 3 bases and J 2 bases, with 11 bases left between them. This CDR3 comprises 15 residues. The CDR3, as DNA: TGTGCCAGTAGTATTAAGTGGAGAACTGGAAACACCATATATTTT. Amino acids: CASSIKWRTGNTIYF.

The chain links TRBV6-5 to TRBJ2-7; 10 positions match TRBD1. Germline trimming cut 5 bases from V and 5 bases from J; bases unmatched to any gene: 9. CDR3 length: 15 amino acids. In germline, CDR1 is MNHEY, CDR2 SVGAGI. CDR3 protein: CASSLWTGGRDEQYF. CDR3 DNA: TGTGCCAGCAGTCTATGGACAGGGGGAAGGGACGAGCAGTACTTC.

The CDR3 DNA reads as TGTGCCAGCAGTTTTCTCGGCAGGGCCTATGGCTACACCTTC. Encoded protein: CASSFLGRAYGYTF. The chain uses TRBV28 and TRBJ1-2; possible D gene TRBD1, 5 bases. The CDR3 loop spans 14 amino acids. The V gene's germline CDR1 is MDHEN and CDR2 SYDVKM. Between the trimmed V and J ends, which lost 3 bases and 4 bases, there was a span of 12 bases.

In this sample, this clone turned up once. The J gene is TRBJ2-2, the V gene TRBV7-9; TRBD2 agrees at 10 bases. Germline trimming cut 7 bases from V and 0 bases from J; bases unmatched to any gene: 14. The CDR3 is 19 amino acids. Germline V lookup: CDR1 SEHNR, CDR2 FQNEAQ (reference sequence). Here the CDR3 reads CASTPIGSGRHPNTGELFF. The CDR3 DNA reads TGTGCCAGCACCCCAATAGGTAGCGGGAGGCACCCGAACACCGGGGAGCTGTTTTTT.

The chain employs TRBV4-3 and TRBJ1-1; 7 nucleotides agree with TRBD1. V shed 4 bases, J shed 2 bases, and the junction held 7 bases outside the gene matches. Germline V CDR1 and CDR2: LGHNA, YSLEER. This CDR3 has 15 residues. DNA of the CDR3: TGCGCCAGCAGCCCAAACAGGGGCTTTAACACTGAAGCTTTCTTT. Translation: CASSPNRGFNTEAFF.

This chain uses TRBV7-2 with TRBJ2-1; perhaps TRBD2 as D (5 bases). The CDR3 is made up of 15 amino acids. The germline V gene has CDR1 SGHTA and CDR2 FQGNSA. V was pared by 5 bases and J by 2 bases, with 13 bases between. The CDR3 nucleotides are TGTGCCAGCAGCCCCGGCTGGCGGGCCTACAATGAGCAGTTCTTC. Translated, it gives CASSPGWRAYNEQFF.

This clone has a handful of counts. The chain is built from TRBV5-8 and TRBJ1-1, with TRBD1 matching over 7 bases. V trimming: 4 bases; J trimming: 1 base; junction bases outside the gene matches: 7. CDR3 size: 15 residues. The germline gives CDR1 SGHTS, CDR2 YDEGEE. The CDR3: CASSRRDSPNTEAFF. The CDR3 DNA reads as TGTGCCAGCAGCCGAAGGGACAGCCCGAACACTGAAGCTTTCTTT.

The J gene is TRBJ2-7, the V gene TRBV11-2; tentative D call: TRBD1 (5 bases). Germline V gene sequence: CDR1 SGHAT, CDR2 FQNNGV. The CDR3 has 15 amino acids. The V and J ends lost 5 bases and 0 bases respectively, with 14 bases between them. The CDR3 reads CASSAWGKTSYEQYF. For the CDR3, the DNA is TGTGCCAGCAGCGCCTGGGGCAAGACCTCCTACGAGCAGTACTTC.

This clone was seen more than once but under ten times. The chain uses TRBV7-9 and TRBJ2-6; the D gene is possibly TRBD2 (6 bases). This CDR3 has 16 amino acids. Trimming shortened V by 0 bases and J by 4 bases, and 10 bases separated the two germline ends. Looked up from germline, CDR1 is SEHNR and CDR2 is FQNEAQ (reference sequence). Written as DNA, the CDR3 is TGTGCCAGCAGCTTAGCGAGGGACTCCGGGGCCAACGTCCTGACTTTC. This sequence encodes CASSLARDSGANVLTF.

This clone was counted between two and nine times. CDR3 loop: CASSQGTGTEAFF. CDR3 coding DNA: TGTGCCAGCAGCCAGGGGACCGGCACTGAAGCTTTCTTT. The rearrangement joins TRBV12-3 or TRBV12-4 to TRBJ1-1; D might be TRBD1 (6 bases). With 6 bases removed from V and 4 bases from J, the gap between germline ends came to 12 bases. The CDR3 is 13 amino acids.

This chain joins TRBV6-2 or TRBV6-3 and TRBJ2-3; 10 bases match TRBD2. The germline CDR1 and CDR2 sequences are MNHEY and SVGEGT. Trimming cost V 4 bases and J 2 bases; bases outside gene matches: 6. The CDR3 extends over 16 amino acids. CDR3 in DNA: TGTGCCAGCAGTTCCCCAGCGGGGGGGTTCACAGATACGCAGTATTTT. As protein: CASSSPAGGFTDTQYF.

The chain recombines TRBV7-2 with TRBJ2-2; D remains unclear. Germline V gives CDR1 SGHTA, CDR2 FQGNSA. The germline V and J ends were trimmed by 1 base and 0 bases, with 6 bases remaining between them. The CDR3 totals 15 residues. The DNA for the CDR3 is TGTGCCAGCAGCTTAGGACTGGCGAACACCGGGGAGCTGTTTTTT. Translated: CASSLGLANTGELFF. Full variable domain (outside the CDR3, taken from reference TRBV7-2 and TRBJ2-2): GAGVSQSPSNKVTEKGKDVELRCDPISGHTALYWYRQSLGQGLEFLIYFQGNSAPDKSGLPSDRFSAERTGGSVSTLTIQRTQQEDSAVYLCASSLGLANTGELFFGEGSRLTVL.

This chain connects TRBV18 to TRBJ1-2, with 8 bases aligning to TRBD1. Germline V gives CDR1 KGHSH, CDR2 LQKENI. This CDR3 contains 16 residues. Losses at the gene ends were 2 bases for V and 4 bases for J; bases not matched to a gene: 9. This chain's CDR3 is CASSPEGQGAGYGYTF. The CDR3 coding sequence is TGTGCCAGCTCACCAGAAGGGCAGGGGGCAGGCTATGGCTACACCTTC. Together with reference TRBV18 and TRBJ1-2, the CDR3 gives the full variable domain: NAGVMQNPRHLVRRRGQEARLRCSPMKGHSHVYWYRQLPEEGLKFMVYLQKENIIDESGMPKERFSAEFPKEGPSILRIQQVVRGDSAAYFCASSPEGQGAGYGYTFGSGTRLTVV.

The rearrangement uses TRBV6-5 and TRBJ1-6; D is perhaps TRBD1 (6 bases). In germline, CDR1 is MNHEY, CDR2 SVGAGI. The CDR3 has 15 amino acids. Deletions cut 10 bases from V and 4 bases from J, with 17 bases between. The CDR3: CATAPFGQYNSPLHF. CDR3 in DNA: TGTGCCACCGCACCATTTGGACAGTATAATTCACCCCTCCACTTT.